This TCR beta chain is drawn from a study of T cell repertoires in cytomegalovirus infection. The overall study: Carrying CMV and the relevant HLA type showed in public TCR beta signatures.

With 2 bases removed from V and 7 bases from J, the gap between germline ends came to 11 bases. The CDR3 is 13 residues long. Germline values: CDR1 SNHLY, CDR2 FYNNEI. TCRdb passed the reads through MiXCR, listing each CDR3 protein once. The table has under 350,000 distinct CDR3 sequences, about a tenth seen once; the top ten hold 2% to 3%. Study observations and caveats: The ex vivo response was dominated by HLA-C-restricted CMV-specific TCR beta clonotypes. Using cumulative public TCR beta family frequency, the authors identified those who carried CMV together with the relevant HLA.

This clonotype was found many times. The antigen remains undetermined. This rearrangement joins TRBV2 to TRBJ1-2; D remains ambiguous. The TCR originated in a human donor in good health (CMV status not recorded). Some clones in this sample may be carry-over from other donors' samples. The sample comprised PBMCs. The CDR3 DNA follows: TGTGCCAGCAGTGAAAGTCGAGTATCTGGCTACACCTTC. Amino acids: CASSESRVSGYTF.